Listed here is a single T cell receptor beta chain. The data belong to a study of OX40 agonist ivuxolimab in advanced cancers. Across the study: Partial responses were achieved by three patients, of whom one had hepatocellular carcinoma and two had cutaneous melanoma.

Trimming shortened V by 1 base and J by 6 bases, and 3 bases separated the two germline ends. The CDR3 length is 11 residues. Germline loops: CDR1 MDHEN, CDR2 SYDVKM. No patient had autoimmune disease or received systemic immunosuppression. The assay was immunoSEQ multiplex PCR, and TCRdb's table has in-frame clones only and misses some. In the table there are fewer than 40,000 clones, around 80% of which are singletons. The TCR was taken from an adult with an advanced solid tumor such as melanoma, head and neck, liver or kidney cancer. The V gene is TRBV28, the J gene TRBJ1-1; D gene unclear. Sequenced material: CD4+ or CD8+ T cells sorted from blood, taken in a trial of the OX40 agonist ivuxolimab. The CDR3 DNA follows: TGTGCCAGCAGTTTATTCGCTGAAGCTTTCTTT. It specifies CASSLFAEAFF.